This T cell receptor (beta chain) was obtained from a study of breast tumors, draining lymph nodes, adjacent tissues. Study-wide findings and caveats: Tumor and nontumor repertoires were significantly more similar in luminal-like than in basal-like breast cancer.

CDR3 length equals 16 residues. The germline V gene encodes CDR1 LNHDA and CDR2 SQIVND (reference sequence). TCRdb reanalysed the multiplex PCR reads using MiXCR and keeps one entry per CDR3 protein. The data show approximately 47,000 distinct CDR3 sequences, about 21% seen once. With respect to this clonotype: Its antigen is undetermined. This may come from a read error, since a much larger clone is one base off.

This TCR was recovered from a female donor with breast cancer. Some clones in this sample may be carry-over from other donors' samples. Sequenced sample: breast tumor tissue. V and J are TRBV19 and TRBJ2-6, with 8 bases identical to TRBD1. The CDR3 protein is CASSIQGASGANVPTF. In DNA, the CDR3 is TGTGCCAGTAGTATACAGGGGGCATCTGGGGCCAACGTCCCGACTTTC.